The 30 T cell receptor beta chains below all came from one sample that was sequenced in a study of CD8 T cells in Susac syndrome. With random hexamers, reverse transcription was performed on about 0.5 to 1 ug of RNA. One entry per CDR3 protein results from TCRdb running MiXCR on the immunoSEQ multiplex PCR reads. Of about 210,000 distinct CDR3 sequences detected, 95% appear once; the ten largest clones hold about 0.088%. The sequenced material came from CD4+ T cells from PBMCs. These receptors were taken from a human donor with multiple sclerosis.

CDR3 sequence: CASALEGGLTYEQYF. The CDR3 coding sequence is TGTGCCAGCGCCCTGGAGGGGGGGCTAACCTACGAGCAGTACTTC. The J gene is TRBJ2-7, the V gene TRBV28; D is perhaps TRBD2 (7 bases). There are 15 residues in the CDR3. Germline-derived CDR1 and CDR2 are MDHEN and SYDVKM. Trimming pared 8 bases from V and 2 bases from J, leaving 19 bases between. Together with reference TRBV28 and TRBJ2-7, the CDR3 gives the full variable domain: DVKVTQSSRYLVKRTGEKVFLECVQDMDHENMFWYRQDPGLGLRLIYFSYDVKMKEKGDIPEGYSVSREKKERFSLILESASTNQTSMYLCASALEGGLTYEQYFGPGTRLTVT.

This clonotype has only a few counts. The J gene is TRBJ2-3, the V gene TRBV12-3 or TRBV12-4; D unresolved. Trimming removed 9 bases from V and 6 bases from J, with 7 bases in between. The CDR3 runs to 10 residues. CDR3 sequence reads: CASGGDTQYF. In DNA, the CDR3 is TGTGCCAGTGGCGGCGATACGCAGTATTTT.

The chain uses TRBV12-3 or TRBV12-4 and TRBJ2-3; the D call may be TRBD1 or TRBD2 (5 bases each). Trimming took 3 bases from V and 6 from J, leaving 13 bases between them. The CDR3 has 14 amino acids. CDR3 bases: TGTGCCAGCAGTTTTGCGGACGGGGCGGATACGCAGTATTTT. It yields the protein CASSFADGADTQYF.

There are a few counts of this clonotype. The chain couples TRBV27 to TRBJ2-7; unclear D gene. Trimming removed 4 bases at V and 4 bases at J, with 5 bases between. Germline V gives CDR1 MNHEY, CDR2 SMNVEV (reference sequence). The CDR3 is 11 residues long. The CDR3 DNA follows: TGTGCCAGCAGTTCGAATTACGAGCAGTACTTC. It specifies CASSSNYEQYF.

The genes are TRBV12-3 or TRBV12-4 and TRBJ2-7, with 7 bases identical to TRBD2. This CDR3 region has 11 residues. The V and J ends lost 5 bases and 6 bases, in that order; junction bases with no gene match: 1. DNA of the CDR3: TGTGCCAGCAGTCGGACTAGCGAGCAGTACTTC. Its translation is CASSRTSEQYF.

V gene TRBV24-1 combines with J gene TRBJ2-2; D is unresolved. V lost 6 bases and J 13 bases, leaving 5 bases between the germline ends. The CDR3 extends over 9 amino acids. CDR1 is KGHDR and CDR2 is SFDVKD in the germline V gene. The DNA for the CDR3 is TGTGCCACCAGTCTGGGGCTGTTTTTT. Protein sequence: CATSLGLFF.

The chain uses TRBV7-3 and TRBJ2-2, with TRBD2 matching over 12 bases. With 5 bases clipped from V and 8 bases from J, the junction kept 9 bases outside the gene matches. Germline loops: CDR1 SGHTA, CDR2 FQGTGA. CDR3 length equals 16 residues. CDR3 DNA sequence: TGTGCCAGCAGCATCGGGACTAGCGGGTATTTGGGGGAGCTGTTTTTT. It encodes CASSIGTSGYLGELFF. Based on the CDR3 plus reference TRBV7-3 and TRBJ2-2, the full variable domain is GAGVSQTPSNKVTEKGKYVELRCDPISGHTALYWYRQSLGQGPEFLIYFQGTGAADDSGLPNDRFFAVRPEGSVSTLKIQRTERGDSAVYLCASSIGTSGYLGELFFGEGSRLTVL.

This clonotype was seen just once. The chain has TRBV7-9 and TRBJ2-3; no firm D call. V was cut by 5 bases and J by 6 bases, with 12 bases left in between. Germline loops: CDR1 SEHNR, CDR2 FQNEAQ (reference sequence). The CDR3 length is 13 residues. Written as DNA, the CDR3 is TGTGCCAGCAGCCCCAGTGTAAGGGATACGCAGTATTTT. Residues: CASSPSVRDTQYF.

The chain links TRBV10-3 to TRBJ2-3; 9 bases line up with TRBD2. V trimming: 7 bases; J trimming: 4 bases; junction bases outside the gene matches: 3. The germline V gene has CDR1 ENHRY and CDR2 SYGVKD. The CDR3 runs to 13 residues. CDR3 bases: TGTGCCATCACAGCTAGCGGGGCAGATACGCAGTATTTT. Translation: CAITASGADTQYF.

This chain connects TRBV7-9 to TRBJ1-4, with D perhaps matching TRBD1 (5 bases). V dropped 5 bases and J dropped 8 bases, with 18 bases sitting between them. CDR1 is SEHNR, CDR2 FQNEAQ, per germline (reference sequence). The CDR3 runs 15 residues. The CDR3 protein is CASSQGAGRREKLFF. The CDR3 DNA is TGTGCCAGCAGCCAAGGGGCAGGGAGGCGGGAAAAACTGTTTTTT.

The rearrangement links TRBV7-9 to TRBJ2-1; 8 bases match TRBD2. The CDR3 consists of 17 residues. V dropped 4 bases and J dropped 4; count of bases not matched to a gene: 12. From germline, CDR1 is SEHNR and CDR2 FQNEAQ (reference sequence). The CDR3 loop reads CASSSGFGLAQYNEQFF. Here the CDR3 DNA reads TGTGCCAGCAGCTCCGGGTTTGGACTAGCACAATACAATGAGCAGTTCTTC. Together with reference TRBV7-9 and TRBJ2-1, the CDR3 gives the full variable domain: DTGVSQNPRHKITKRGQNVTFRCDPISEHNRLYWYRQTLGQGPEFLTYFQNEAQLEKSRLLSDRFSAERPKGSFSTLEIQRTEQGDSAMYLCASSSGFGLAQYNEQFFGPGTRLTVL.

The V and J genes are TRBV15 and TRBJ1-1; TRBD1 is a possible D gene (5 bases). V was trimmed by 0 bases and J by 3 bases, leaving 20 bases between them. In germline, CDR1 is LNHNV, CDR2 YYDKDF (reference sequence). This CDR3 contains 18 residues. DNA for the CDR3: TGTGCCACCAGCAGAGATCTACCAGGACGGTTAGGGGACACTGAAGCTTTCTTT. Protein: CATSRDLPGRLGDTEAFF. Drawing the rest from reference TRBV15 and TRBJ1-1, the complete variable domain is DAMVIQNPRYQVTQFGKPVTLSCSQTLNHNVMYWYQQKSSQAPKLLFHYYDKDFNNEADTPDNFQSRRPNTSFCFLDIRSPGLGDTAMYLCATSRDLPGRLGDTEAFFGQGTRLTVV.

V is TRBV25-1 and J is TRBJ2-7; no definite D call. Germline V lookup: CDR1 MGHDK, CDR2 SYGVNS. The germline V and J ends were trimmed by 10 bases and 3 bases, with 16 bases remaining between them. This CDR3 has 13 amino acids. The CDR3 nucleotides are TGTGCCACCGCAGGCGACACAAACTACGAGCAGTACTTC. Its protein product is CATAGDTNYEQYF.

In this sample, this clonotype turned up once. The chain combines TRBV2 with TRBJ2-5; the match to TRBD2 covers 9 bases. This CDR3 contains 15 residues. V shed 4 bases and J 5 bases; nucleotides not matched to a gene: 8. Germline V gives CDR1 SNHLY, CDR2 FYNNEI. For the CDR3, the DNA is TGTGCCAGCAGTGGAAAGCGGGGGGCCGTTGAGACCCAGTACTTC. Amino acid sequence: CASSGKRGAVETQYF.

This clonotype was counted once. The genes are TRBV7-2 and TRBJ2-1; 8 bases agree with TRBD2. Per the germline V gene, CDR1 is SGHTA and CDR2 is FQGNSA. The trim removed 4 bases at V and 2 bases at J, leaving 13 bases unmatched. The CDR3 is made up of 18 amino acids. The CDR3 region has the DNA TGTGCCAGCAGCTCCTACCCGATTAGCGGGACAACCTACAATGAGCAGTTCTTC. Encoded protein: CASSSYPISGTTYNEQFF.

The rearrangement uses TRBV27 and TRBJ1-5; 10 bases fit TRBD1. CDR1 MNHEY and CDR2 SMNVEV come from the germline V gene (reference sequence). With 2 bases clipped from V and 7 bases from J, the junction kept 2 bases outside the gene matches. CDR3 length: 14 residues. CDR3 region: CASSLQTGGQPQHF. In DNA form, the CDR3 reads TGTGCCAGCAGTTTACAGACAGGGGGCCAGCCCCAGCATTTT.

This chain connects TRBV5-1 to TRBJ2-1, with D tentatively TRBD2 (6 bases). The V end was cut by 7 bases, the J end by 7 bases, with 18 bases between. Germline CDR1 reads SGHRS; CDR2 reads YFSETQ. The CDR3 length is 14 residues. The CDR3 sequence is CASAAGRKGNEQFF. DNA for the CDR3: TGCGCCAGCGCAGCGGGTCGGAAGGGGAATGAGCAGTTCTTC. The variable domain in full, completed from reference TRBV5-1 and TRBJ2-1, reads KAGVTQTPRYLIKTRGQQVTLSCSPISGHRSVSWYQQTPGQGLQFLFEYFSETQRNKGNFPGRFSGRQFSNSRSEMNVSTLELGDSALYLCASAAGRKGNEQFFGPGTRLTVL.

The chain joins TRBV7-9 to TRBJ2-7; 7 bases match TRBD1. Unmatched junction bases numbered 13, after V lost 5 bases and J lost 0 bases. The germline gives CDR1 SEHNR, CDR2 FQNEAQ (reference sequence). The CDR3 loop spans 17 amino acids. The CDR3 spells CASSMARTGLISYEQYF. DNA of the CDR3: TGTGCCAGCAGCATGGCGAGGACAGGTCTCATCTCCTACGAGCAGTACTTC. Full variable domain (outside the CDR3, taken from reference TRBV7-9 and TRBJ2-7): DTGVSQNPRHKITKRGQNVTFRCDPISEHNRLYWYRQTLGQGPEFLTYFQNEAQLEKSRLLSDRFSAERPKGSFSTLEIQRTEQGDSAMYLCASSMARTGLISYEQYFGPGTRLTVT.

V usage is TRBV5-1 and J usage is TRBJ1-4, with D perhaps matching TRBD1 (5 bases). Per germline, CDR1 SGHRS and CDR2 YFSETQ. Deletions cut 5 bases from V and 8 bases from J, with 19 bases between. There are 15 residues in the CDR3. CDR3 sequence reads: CASSNIGASEEKLFF. Here the CDR3 DNA reads TGCGCCAGCAGTAATATCGGGGCGTCGGAGGAAAAACTGTTTTTT. Full variable domain (remainder filled in from reference TRBV5-1 and TRBJ1-4): KAGVTQTPRYLIKTRGQQVTLSCSPISGHRSVSWYQQTPGQGLQFLFEYFSETQRNKGNFPGRFSGRQFSNSRSEMNVSTLELGDSALYLCASSNIGASEEKLFFGSGTQLSVL.

The rearrangement links TRBV7-9 to TRBJ2-1; D remains unclear. V was cut by 1 base and J by 2 bases, with 9 bases left in between. The length of the CDR3 is 15 residues. The germline gives CDR1 SEHNR, CDR2 FQNEAQ (reference sequence). CDR3 coding DNA: TGTGCCAGCAGCTTAGGCCGCGGCACCTACAATGAGCAGTTCTTC. Translation gives CASSLGRGTYNEQFF.

This clonotype appeared once. The V call is TRBV30, the J call TRBJ1-2, with unresolved D. The V gene lost 3 bases and the J gene lost 0 bases, with 8 bases spanning the gap. CDR3 length equals 13 residues. Germline lookup yields CDR1 GTSNPN and CDR2 SVGIG (reference sequence). In nucleotides, the CDR3 is TGTGCCTGGAGCCTGGGTTCTAACTATGGCTACACCTTC. Translating gives CAWSLGSNYGYTF.

CDR3 sequence reads: CASGRGPGETQYF. Written as DNA, the CDR3 is TGTGCCAGCGGCAGGGGGCCCGGGGAGACCCAGTACTTC. This rearrangement joins TRBV7-9 to TRBJ2-5; TRBD1 agrees at 8 bases. The CDR3 runs to 13 residues. Looked up from germline, CDR1 is SEHNR and CDR2 is FQNEAQ (reference sequence). The trim removed 8 bases at V and 5 bases at J, leaving 7 bases unmatched.

The chain uses TRBV10-3 and TRBJ2-5; 7 positions agree with TRBD2. The CDR3 contains 15 residues. Looked up from germline, CDR1 is ENHRY and CDR2 is SYGVKD. Trimming at V came to 2 bases and at J to 4 bases, leaving 7 bases not matched to a gene. The CDR3 sequence: CAISEASGPPETQYF. The CDR3 DNA reads as TGTGCCATCAGTGAGGCTAGCGGCCCCCCAGAGACCCAGTACTTC.

V and J are TRBV5-1 and TRBJ2-3, with D possibly being TRBD1 (5 bases). V was clipped by 4 bases and J by 0 bases, with 12 bases between them. Germline loops: CDR1 SGHRS, CDR2 YFSETQ. This CDR3 is built from 15 residues. The CDR3 DNA follows: TGCGCCAGCAGCCCCGGAGACAGAAGCACAGATACGCAGTATTTT. Encoded protein: CASSPGDRSTDTQYF.

This chain uses TRBV13 with TRBJ1-2; D unclear. Trimming shortened V by 1 base and J by 0 bases, and 3 bases separated the two germline ends. Germline V gives CDR1 PRHDT, CDR2 FYEKMQ (reference sequence). The CDR3 sequence is 13 residues long. The CDR3: CASSLVANYGYTF. The CDR3 bases are TGTGCCAGCAGCTTAGTTGCTAACTATGGCTACACCTTC. Filled out from reference TRBV13 and TRBJ1-2, the complete variable domain reads AAGVIQSPRHLIKEKRETATLKCYPIPRHDTVYWYQQGPGQDPQFLISFYEKMQSDKGSIPDRFSAQQFSDYHSELNMSSLELGDSALYFCASSLVANYGYTFGSGTRLTVV.

The DNA for the CDR3 is TGCAGCGTTGCGGCGGGCCCCGGGGAGCTGTTTTTT. Protein: CSVAAGPGELFF. V gene TRBV29-1 combines with J gene TRBJ2-2; possibly TRBD2 for D (5 bases). This CDR3 spans 12 amino acids. Trimming took off 4 bases at V and 6 bases at J, with 9 bases between the two ends. Germline CDR1 SQVTM, CDR2 ANQGSEA.

This chain links TRBV3-1 with TRBJ2-3; D remains unclear. Germline CDR1 LGHDT, CDR2 YNNKEL (reference sequence). Trimming took 1 base from V and 0 from J, leaving 17 bases between them. This CDR3 is 18 amino acids long. Here the CDR3 DNA reads TGTGCCAGCAGCCAAGGTCGTGGGATTCGCCCCAGCACAGATACGCAGTATTTT. Its translation is CASSQGRGIRPSTDTQYF.

This clonotype was picked up a small number of times. J is TRBJ1-1 and V is TRBV7-9; 8 bases match TRBD1. CDR3 length equals 15 residues. Unmatched junction bases numbered 2, after V lost 2 bases and J lost 0 bases. The germline V gene encodes CDR1 SEHNR and CDR2 FQNEAQ (reference sequence). Written as DNA, the CDR3 is TGTGCCAGCAGCTTACGGACAGGGCTGAACACTGAAGCTTTCTTT. Its protein is CASSLRTGLNTEAFF.

The gene calls are TRBV2 and TRBJ2-3, with TRBD2 matching over 11 bases. With 5 bases clipped from V and 1 base from J, the junction kept 2 bases outside the gene matches. There are 15 residues in the CDR3. CDR1 SNHLY and CDR2 FYNNEI come from the germline V gene. The CDR3 DNA reads as TGTGCCAGCAGTCTAGCGGGAGGCGGCACAGATACGCAGTATTTT. This translates into CASSLAGGGTDTQYF.

The CDR3 spells CASSTARMAGGNEQFF. The DNA of the CDR3 is TGTGCCAGCAGCACCGCCCGGATGGCGGGAGGCAATGAGCAGTTCTTC. This chain uses TRBV7-8 with TRBJ2-1; 8 nucleotides align to TRBD2. CDR1 SGHVS and CDR2 FQNEAQ come from the germline V gene. The CDR3 has 16 residues. V was pared by 5 bases and J by 6 bases, with 12 bases of the junction left unmatched.